The 29 T cell receptor beta chains given below trace back to one sample, sequenced in a study of blood T cells in healthy people across ages. Primed by a sample-barcoded 5' primer and a J-beta primer mix, a second PCR proceeded for 7 to 11 cycles. TCRdb re-called the 5' RACE reads with MiXCR, one entry per CDR3 protein. This table holds about 1.8 million distinct CDR3 sequences, about 50% found once. Sequenced: blood. All receptors derive from a woman aged 40 to 55 in good health.

The rearrangement links TRBV2 to TRBJ2-3; unclear D gene. The germline CDR1 and CDR2 sequences are SNHLY and FYNNEI. The CDR3 runs 13 residues. Trimming cost V 10 bases and J 5 bases, with 16 bases left between them. The CDR3 spells CATLMPAQDTQYF. As DNA, the CDR3 is TGTGCCACCCTGATGCCTGCTCAAGATACGCAGTATTTT.

This chain connects TRBV20-1 to TRBJ1-2; 7 bases agree with TRBD1. CDR1 and CDR2 (germline): DFQATT, SNEGSKA (reference sequence). The CDR3 has 12 residues. J was trimmed by 5 bases and V by 4 bases; bases with no gene match: 4. The chain's CDR3 is CSATGTEYGYTF. The CDR3 DNA follows: TGCAGTGCTACCGGGACAGAGTATGGCTACACCTTC.

This clonotype was detected only a few times. The rearrangement links TRBV12-3 or TRBV12-4 to TRBJ1-6; 8 bases align to TRBD1. Trimming cost V 6 bases and J 8 bases; bases outside gene matches: 15. This CDR3 contains 17 residues. CDR3 loop: CASSPTHRQGRDSPLHF. Written as DNA, the CDR3 is TGTGCCAGCAGCCCCACACACCGACAGGGGCGAGATTCACCCCTCCACTTT.

V usage is TRBV3-1 and J usage is TRBJ2-5, with D unclear. Trimming stripped 1 base from V and 5 bases from J, with 5 bases between. The CDR3 covers 12 residues. Germline CDR1 is LGHDT and CDR2 is YNNKEL (reference sequence). In DNA form, the CDR3 reads TGTGCCAGCAGCCAAGTTGTTGAGACCCAGTACTTC. Amino acids: CASSQVVETQYF.

This chain links TRBV20-1 with TRBJ2-4, with 14 bases aligning to TRBD2. Near its end, the DNA agrees better with TRBJ2-5, so the J call may be wrong. Germline loops: CDR1 DFQATT, CDR2 SNEGSKA (reference sequence). This CDR3 region has 15 residues. CDR3 sequence: CSAETSGGAVETQYF. Written as DNA, the CDR3 is TGCAGTGCTGAGACTAGCGGGGGGGCCGTAGAGACCCAGTACTTC.

V usage is TRBV20-1 and J usage is TRBJ1-1; D might be TRBD1 (5 bases). Trimming took 0 bases from V and 4 from J, leaving 9 bases between them. This CDR3 region has 13 residues. Germline CDR1 reads DFQATT; CDR2 reads SNEGSKA (reference sequence). In nucleotides, the CDR3 is TGCAGTGCTAGAGATAGCAGGGCCACTGAAGCTTTCTTT. This encodes CSARDSRATEAFF.

The J gene is TRBJ2-7, the V gene TRBV7-2; TRBD1 is a possible D gene (6 bases). This CDR3 region has 15 residues. The germline CDR1 and CDR2 sequences are SGHTA and FQGNSA. The V end was cut by 1 base, the J end by 1 base, with 11 bases between. CDR3 sequence reads: CASSLEVGQSYEQYF. The DNA for the CDR3 is TGTGCCAGCAGCTTAGAGGTAGGACAGTCCTACGAGCAGTACTTC.

The chain joins TRBV27 to TRBJ2-5; 10 positions match TRBD1. The closer fit of TRBJ2-7 to the DNA end suggests the J call may be wrong. CDR1 is MNHEY and CDR2 is SMNVEV in the germline V gene (reference sequence). This CDR3 is built from 15 residues. CDR3 sequence (DNA): TGTGCCAGCAGTGTGAGACAGGGGGCGCCTAACGAGCAGTACTTC. This gives the protein CASSVRQGAPNEQYF.

The rearrangement uses TRBV7-2 and TRBJ2-1; D ambiguous. CDR3 length equals 14 residues. V was shortened by 2 bases and J by 12 bases, with 17 bases between the two germline ends. Germline CDR1 is SGHTA and CDR2 is FQGNSA. The CDR3 nucleotides are TGTGCCAGCAGCTTACATTTCTCCCAACATGTGCAGTTCTTC. It encodes CASSLHFSQHVQFF. Combining the CDR3 with reference TRBV7-2 and TRBJ2-1 gives the whole variable domain GAGVSQSPSNKVTEKGKDVELRCDPISGHTALYWYRQSLGQGLEFLIYFQGNSAPDKSGLPSDRFSAERTGGSVSTLTIQRTQQEDSAVYLCASSLHFSQHVQFFGPGTRLTVL.

V is TRBV28 and J is TRBJ2-3, with TRBD1 as a possible D gene (6 bases). Germline assignment: CDR1 MDHEN and CDR2 SYDVKM. The length of the CDR3 is 15 residues. This chain's CDR3 is CATPLTQGPTDTQYF. CDR3 nucleotides: TGTGCAACCCCCCTTACACAGGGACCCACAGATACGCAGTATTTT.

V is TRBV6-6 and J is TRBJ2-3; tentative D call: TRBD1 (5 bases). Germline V gives CDR1 MNHNY, CDR2 SVGAGI (reference sequence). Between the trimmed V and J ends, which lost 8 bases and 2 bases, there was a span of 14 bases. The CDR3 runs to 14 residues. The CDR3, as DNA: TGTGCCAGCGTTTGGCAGGGCCCCACAGATACGCAGTATTTT. Amino acids: CASVWQGPTDTQYF.

The chain combines TRBV4-2 with TRBJ2-3; 7 nucleotides line up with TRBD1. CDR3 length: 16 amino acids. Per germline, CDR1 LGHNA and CDR2 YNFKEQ. V trimming: 1 base; J trimming: 0 bases; junction bases outside the gene matches: 4. The CDR3 protein is CASSQGQGTSTDTQYF. The DNA for the CDR3 is TGTGCCAGCAGCCAAGGACAGGGAACGAGCACAGATACGCAGTATTTT.

This chain joins TRBV12-3 or TRBV12-4 and TRBJ2-1; no definite D call. Trimming pared 3 bases from V and 0 bases from J, leaving 9 bases between. This CDR3 has 15 residues. The CDR3 loop is CASSLVSNSYNEQFF. Here the CDR3 DNA reads TGTGCCAGCAGTTTGGTCTCTAACTCCTACAATGAGCAGTTCTTC.

The chain couples TRBV29-1 to TRBJ2-7; a weak D match, TRBD1 (7 bases). Trimming took off 0 bases at V and 3 bases at J, with 15 bases between the two ends. The CDR3 spans 15 residues. CDR1 is SQVTM and CDR2 is ANQGSEA in the germline V gene. Here the CDR3 reads CSVEEWRGHGYEQYF. CDR3 nucleotide sequence: TGCAGCGTTGAAGAATGGAGGGGGCACGGCTACGAGCAGTACTTC.

The chain has TRBV20-1 and TRBJ1-4; TRBD1 might be the D (5 bases). This CDR3 has 19 amino acids. Germline CDR1 and CDR2: DFQATT and SNEGSKA (reference sequence). The V end lost 2 bases, the J end lost 5 bases, and 27 bases lay between the germline ends. The CDR3 DNA sequence: TGCAGTGCTAGAAGTCTGCTTAGCGGGGACGGAGGTATGAATGAAAAACTGTTTTTT. This sequence encodes CSARSLLSGDGGMNEKLFF.

V and J are TRBV5-1 and TRBJ2-7, with D possibly being TRBD1 (6 bases). V was pared by 2 bases and J by 2 bases, with 17 bases between. The germline CDR1 and CDR2 sequences are SGHRS and YFSETQ. The CDR3 has 16 amino acids. The CDR3 DNA reads TGCGCCAGCAGCTTAAGCCCAAGACAGGCAACCTACGAGCAGTACTTC. Encoded protein: CASSLSPRQATYEQYF.

This clonotype was observed a handful of times. The V and J genes are TRBV11-1 and TRBJ2-1, with D hard to call. The CDR3 has 12 residues. V lost 5 bases and J 7 bases, leaving 9 bases between the germline ends. CDR1 is SGHAT, CDR2 FQDESV, per germline (reference sequence). CDR3 sequence: CASSVLWNEQFF. CDR3 coding DNA: TGTGCCAGCAGCGTACTTTGGAATGAGCAGTTCTTC.

This clonotype was found a few times. A much larger clone sits a single nucleotide away, making a read error possible. The rearrangement uses TRBV7-2 and TRBJ2-1; weak D call: TRBD1 (6 bases). The J call may not be correct, given that the DNA end is closer to TRBJ2-7. The CDR3 totals 16 residues. Per the germline V gene, CDR1 is SGHTA and CDR2 is FQGNSA. Here the CDR3 reads CASSPIRDKAYNEQYF. The CDR3 region has the DNA TGTGCCAGCAGTCCTATTCGGGACAAGGCCTACAATGAGCAGTACTTC.

In its sample, this clonotype was seen once. The chain joins TRBV7-2 to TRBJ2-1; D remains ambiguous. In germline, CDR1 is SGHTA, CDR2 FQGNSA. This CDR3 has 16 amino acids. The germline V and J ends were trimmed by 4 bases and 13 bases, with 26 bases remaining between them. The CDR3 region is CASSWVGNLLQETQFF. The CDR3 nucleotides read TGTGCCAGCAGCTGGGTGGGAAATCTTCTTCAAGAGACCCAGTTCTTC.

This clonotype was seen more than once but under ten times. The J gene is TRBJ1-2, the V gene TRBV27; 10 positions agree with TRBD1. Germline V gene sequence: CDR1 MNHEY, CDR2 SMNVEV (reference sequence). This CDR3 region has 16 residues. Losses at the gene ends were 0 bases for V and 4 bases for J; bases not matched to a gene: 5. The CDR3 DNA reads as TGTGCCAGCAGTTTATCCCGGACAGGGGGGTCCTATGGCTACACCTTC. It encodes CASSLSRTGGSYGYTF.

The gene calls are TRBV20-1 and TRBJ2-5; no clear D. V was cut by 5 bases and J by 4 bases, with 14 bases left in between. The CDR3 sequence is 13 residues long. Germline assignment: CDR1 DFQATT and CDR2 SNEGSKA (reference sequence). CDR3 in amino acids: CSALTDGLETQYF. The CDR3 DNA reads as TGCAGTGCTCTCACGGACGGCTTAGAGACCCAGTACTTC.

This clonotype has only a few counts. The V gene is TRBV7-2, the J gene TRBJ2-4; a possible D gene is TRBD2 (6 bases). Trimming cost V 5 bases and J 7 bases, with 15 bases left between them. This CDR3 region has 14 residues. Germline-derived CDR1 and CDR2 are SGHTA and FQGNSA. Here the CDR3 DNA reads TGTGCCAGCAGCCCGTCGGGGGTTAATAACATTCAGTACTTC. This codes for CASSPSGVNNIQYF.

The rearrangement links TRBV29-1 to TRBJ1-2; no reliable D call. The CDR3 spans 12 residues. V was shortened by 3 bases and J by 7 bases, with 12 bases between the two germline ends. The germline V gene encodes CDR1 SQVTM and CDR2 ANQGSEA. CDR3 DNA sequence: TGCAGCGTTGAGGACCAACGAGGTGGCTACACCTTC. Encoded protein: CSVEDQRGGYTF.

This clonotype was seen only a few times. Given a much more abundant clone one base away, this may be a read error. The gene calls are TRBV5-1 and TRBJ2-5; TRBD1 matches at 10 bases. Germline lookup yields CDR1 SGHRS and CDR2 YFSETQ. V gave up 4 bases and J gave up 11 bases; unmatched junction bases: 14. This CDR3 region has 15 residues. CDR3 bases: TGCGCCAGCAGCAACCGGGACAGGGGTGTCAATGAGCAGTACTTC. Protein sequence: CASSNRDRGVNEQYF.

The CDR3 here is CASSPQGSTMDEQFF. The CDR3 nucleotides read TGTGCCAGCAGCCCACAGGGGTCTACAATGGATGAGCAGTTCTTC. This chain links TRBV7-2 with TRBJ2-1; the match to TRBD1 covers 7 bases. V shed 5 bases and J 8 bases; nucleotides not matched to a gene: 12. Germline lookup yields CDR1 SGHTA and CDR2 FQGNSA. CDR3 size: 15 residues.

The chain employs TRBV10-2 and TRBJ2-5, with D hard to call. The V and J ends lost 0 bases and 4 bases respectively, with 6 bases between them. The CDR3 extends over 13 amino acids. Germline-derived CDR1 and CDR2 are WSHSY and SAAADI. CDR3 loop: CASSESNPETQYF. CDR3 in DNA: TGCGCCAGCAGTGAGTCCAACCCAGAGACCCAGTACTTC.

The chain uses TRBV28 and TRBJ2-7; TRBD1 aligns across 10 bases. Germline CDR1 reads MDHEN; CDR2 reads SYDVKM. The trim removed 7 bases at V and 3 bases at J, leaving 9 bases unmatched. The CDR3 totals 15 residues. Here the CDR3 DNA reads TGTGCCAGCAACCTAGGGGGGACAGGGGACTACGAGCAGTACTTC. Its translation: CASNLGGTGDYEQYF. Filled out from reference TRBV28 and TRBJ2-7, the complete variable domain reads DVKVTQSSRYLVKRTGEKVFLECVQDMDHENMFWYRQDPGLGLRLIYFSYDVKMKEKGDIPEGYSVSREKKERFSLILESASTNQTSMYLCASNLGGTGDYEQYFGPGTRLTVT.

The chain employs TRBV6-6 and TRBJ2-1; 8 bases are a match to TRBD2. V lost 5 bases to trimming and J lost 3 bases; unmatched junction nucleotides: 6. There are 15 residues in the CDR3. Looked up from germline, CDR1 is MNHNY and CDR2 is SVGAGI (reference sequence). Here the CDR3 DNA reads TGTGCCAGCAGTGGAGTAGCGGGGCGCTACAATGAGCAGTTCTTC. The encoded protein is CASSGVAGRYNEQFF.

This clonotype showed up just a few times. V gene TRBV2 combines with J gene TRBJ2-4; D is possibly TRBD2 (5 bases). The J call may be faulty, since TRBJ2-5 better matches the DNA end. Germline V gives CDR1 SNHLY, CDR2 FYNNEI. There are 12 residues in the CDR3. The CDR3 coding sequence is TGTGCCAGCAGGAGGGAGCGAGAGACCCAGTACTTC. Protein product: CASRRERETQYF.